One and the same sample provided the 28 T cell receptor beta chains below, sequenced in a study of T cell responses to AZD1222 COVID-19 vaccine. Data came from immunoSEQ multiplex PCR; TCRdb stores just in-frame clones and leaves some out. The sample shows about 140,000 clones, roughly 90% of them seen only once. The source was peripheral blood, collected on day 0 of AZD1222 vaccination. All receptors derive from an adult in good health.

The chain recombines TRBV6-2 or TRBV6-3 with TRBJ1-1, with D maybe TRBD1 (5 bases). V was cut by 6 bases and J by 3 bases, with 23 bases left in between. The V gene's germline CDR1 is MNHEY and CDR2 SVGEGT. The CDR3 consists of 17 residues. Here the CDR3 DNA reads TGTGCCAGCAGCTCCTCCATAAGGGGAAGAAGGGACACTGAAGCTTTCTTT. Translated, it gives CASSSSIRGRRDTEAFF.

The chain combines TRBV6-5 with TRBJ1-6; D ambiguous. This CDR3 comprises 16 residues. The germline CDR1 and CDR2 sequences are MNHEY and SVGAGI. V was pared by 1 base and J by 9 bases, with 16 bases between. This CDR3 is CASSYFSPIEGSPLHF. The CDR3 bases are TGTGCCAGCAGTTACTTCAGCCCCATAGAAGGTTCACCCCTCCACTTT.

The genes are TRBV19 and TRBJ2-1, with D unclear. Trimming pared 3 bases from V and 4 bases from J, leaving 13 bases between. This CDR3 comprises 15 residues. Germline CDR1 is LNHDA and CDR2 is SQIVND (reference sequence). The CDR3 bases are TGTGCCAGTAGTATGTCACTGGCGGATTACAATGAGCAGTTCTTC. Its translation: CASSMSLADYNEQFF.

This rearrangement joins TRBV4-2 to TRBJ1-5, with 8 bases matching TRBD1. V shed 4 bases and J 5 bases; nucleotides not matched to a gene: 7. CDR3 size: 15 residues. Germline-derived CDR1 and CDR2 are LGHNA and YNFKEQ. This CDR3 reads CASSLQGALDQPQHF. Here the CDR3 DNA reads TGTGCCAGCAGCCTCCAGGGGGCTCTCGATCAGCCCCAGCATTTT.

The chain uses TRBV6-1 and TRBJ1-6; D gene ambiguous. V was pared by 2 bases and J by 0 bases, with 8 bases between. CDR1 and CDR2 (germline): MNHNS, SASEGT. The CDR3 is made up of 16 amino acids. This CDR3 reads CASSEPVSSYNSPLHF. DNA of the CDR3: TGTGCCAGCAGTGAACCAGTAAGCTCCTATAATTCACCCCTCCACTTT.

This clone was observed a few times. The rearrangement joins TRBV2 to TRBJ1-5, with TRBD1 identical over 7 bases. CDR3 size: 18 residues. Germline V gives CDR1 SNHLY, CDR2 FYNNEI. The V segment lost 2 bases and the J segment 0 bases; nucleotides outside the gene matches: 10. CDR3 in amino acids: CASSENGQVGLSNQPQHF. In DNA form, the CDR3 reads TGTGCCAGCAGTGAAAATGGACAGGTGGGGCTTAGCAATCAGCCCCAGCATTTT.

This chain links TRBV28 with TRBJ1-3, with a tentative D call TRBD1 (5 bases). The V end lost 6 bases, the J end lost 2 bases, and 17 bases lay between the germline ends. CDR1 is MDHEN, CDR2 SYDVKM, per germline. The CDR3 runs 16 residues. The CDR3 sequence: CASRSPVRGTGNTIYF. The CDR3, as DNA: TGTGCCAGCAGATCTCCCGTCCGGGGGACTGGAAACACCATATATTTT.

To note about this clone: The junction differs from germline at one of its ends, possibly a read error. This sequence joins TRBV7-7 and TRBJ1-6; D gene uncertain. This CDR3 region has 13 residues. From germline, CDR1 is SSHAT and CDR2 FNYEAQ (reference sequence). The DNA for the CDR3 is TGTGCTAGCAGCTTTGATTCGGATTCACCCCTCCACTTT. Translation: CASSFDSDSPLHF.

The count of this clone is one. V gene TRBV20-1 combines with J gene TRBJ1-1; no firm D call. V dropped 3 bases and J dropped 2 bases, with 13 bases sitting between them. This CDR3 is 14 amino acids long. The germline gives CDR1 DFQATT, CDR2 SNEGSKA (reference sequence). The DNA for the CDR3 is TGCAGTGCTAGTGATGGACGGCTAAACACTGAAGCTTTCTTT. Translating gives CSASDGRLNTEAFF.

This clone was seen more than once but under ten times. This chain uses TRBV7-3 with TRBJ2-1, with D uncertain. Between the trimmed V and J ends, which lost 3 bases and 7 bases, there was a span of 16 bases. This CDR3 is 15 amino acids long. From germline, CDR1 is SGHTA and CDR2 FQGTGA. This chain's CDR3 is CASSFRASVGNEQFF. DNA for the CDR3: TGTGCCAGCAGCTTCCGGGCCTCGGTGGGAAATGAGCAGTTCTTC.

The CDR3 DNA sequence: TGTGCCATCAGTGGACTAGCGGGGGCTAGCACAGATACGCAGTATTTT. It is translated as CAISGLAGASTDTQYF. The J gene is TRBJ2-3, the V gene TRBV10-3; 12 bases align to TRBD2. Trimming at V came to 4 bases and at J to 0 bases, leaving 2 bases not matched to a gene. There are 16 residues in the CDR3. Germline V gives CDR1 ENHRY, CDR2 SYGVKD.

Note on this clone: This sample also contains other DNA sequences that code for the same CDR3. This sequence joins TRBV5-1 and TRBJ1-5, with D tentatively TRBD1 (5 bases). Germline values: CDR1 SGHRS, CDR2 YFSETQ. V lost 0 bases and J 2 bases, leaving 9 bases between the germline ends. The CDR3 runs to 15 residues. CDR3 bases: TGCGCCAGCAGCTTGGGAGGGGCGGGCAATCAGCCCCAGCATTTT. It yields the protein CASSLGGAGNQPQHF. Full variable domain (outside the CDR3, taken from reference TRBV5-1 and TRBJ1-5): KAGVTQTPRYLIKTRGQQVTLSCSPISGHRSVSWYQQTPGQGLQFLFEYFSETQRNKGNFPGRFSGRQFSNSRSEMNVSTLELGDSALYLCASSLGGAGNQPQHFGDGTRLSIL.

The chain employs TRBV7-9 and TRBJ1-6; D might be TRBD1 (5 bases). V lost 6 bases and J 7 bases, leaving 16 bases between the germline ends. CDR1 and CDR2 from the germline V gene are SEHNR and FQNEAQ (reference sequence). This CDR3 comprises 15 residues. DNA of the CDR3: TGTGCCAGCAGACCCGGGGGGGGGTCGAATTCACCCCTCCACTTT. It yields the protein CASRPGGGSNSPLHF.

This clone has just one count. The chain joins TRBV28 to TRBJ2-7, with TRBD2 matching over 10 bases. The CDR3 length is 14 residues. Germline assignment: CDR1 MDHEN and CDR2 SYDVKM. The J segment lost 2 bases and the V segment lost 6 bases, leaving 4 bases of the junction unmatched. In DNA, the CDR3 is TGTGCCAGCAGCCGGACTAGCGGAGCCTACGAGCAGTACTTC. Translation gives CASSRTSGAYEQYF.

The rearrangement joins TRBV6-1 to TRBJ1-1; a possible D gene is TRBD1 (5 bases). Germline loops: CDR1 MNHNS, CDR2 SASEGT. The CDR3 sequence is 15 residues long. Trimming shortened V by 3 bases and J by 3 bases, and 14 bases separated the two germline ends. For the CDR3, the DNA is TGTGCCAGCAGTGATAGGAGGGGTAGGGACACTGAAGCTTTCTTT. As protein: CASSDRRGRDTEAFF.

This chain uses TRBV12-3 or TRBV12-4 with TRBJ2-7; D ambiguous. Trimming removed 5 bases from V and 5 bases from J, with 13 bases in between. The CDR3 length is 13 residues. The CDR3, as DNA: TGTGCCAGCAGTGCAGAGAGGTACCACGAGCAGTACTTC. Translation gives CASSAERYHEQYF.

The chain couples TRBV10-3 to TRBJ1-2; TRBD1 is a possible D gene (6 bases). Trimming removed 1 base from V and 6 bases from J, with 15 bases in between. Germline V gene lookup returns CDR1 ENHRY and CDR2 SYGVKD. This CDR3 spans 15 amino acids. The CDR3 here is CAISEYRDGGNGYTF. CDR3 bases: TGTGCCATCAGTGAGTACAGGGATGGAGGAAATGGCTACACCTTC.

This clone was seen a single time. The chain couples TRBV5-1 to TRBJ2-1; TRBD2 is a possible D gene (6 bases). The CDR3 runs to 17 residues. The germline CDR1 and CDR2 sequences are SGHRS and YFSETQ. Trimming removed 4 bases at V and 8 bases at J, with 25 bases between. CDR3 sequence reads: CASSPRTLAGPRYEQFF. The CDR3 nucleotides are TGCGCCAGCAGCCCCAGGACTCTGGCGGGACCTCGGTATGAGCAGTTCTTC.

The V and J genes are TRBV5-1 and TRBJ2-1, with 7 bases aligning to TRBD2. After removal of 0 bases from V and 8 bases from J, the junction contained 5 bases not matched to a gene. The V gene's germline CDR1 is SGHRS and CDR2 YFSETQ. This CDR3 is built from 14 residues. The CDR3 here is CASSLEGRAYEQFF. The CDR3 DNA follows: TGCGCCAGCAGCTTGGAAGGGAGGGCCTATGAGCAGTTCTTC.

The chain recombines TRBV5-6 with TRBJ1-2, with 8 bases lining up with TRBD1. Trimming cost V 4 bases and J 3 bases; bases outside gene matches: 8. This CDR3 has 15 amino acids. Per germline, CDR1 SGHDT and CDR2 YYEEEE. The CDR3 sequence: CASSREDRDYYGYTF. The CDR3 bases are TGTGCCAGCAGCAGAGAGGACAGGGACTACTATGGCTACACCTTC.

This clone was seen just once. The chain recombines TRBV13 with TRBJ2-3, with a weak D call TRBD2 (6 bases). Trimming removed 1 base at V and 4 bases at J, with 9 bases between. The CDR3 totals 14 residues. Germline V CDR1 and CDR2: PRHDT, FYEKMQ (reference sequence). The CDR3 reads CASSLAGGADTQYF. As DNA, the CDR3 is TGTGCCAGCAGCTTAGCTGGAGGGGCAGATACGCAGTATTTT.

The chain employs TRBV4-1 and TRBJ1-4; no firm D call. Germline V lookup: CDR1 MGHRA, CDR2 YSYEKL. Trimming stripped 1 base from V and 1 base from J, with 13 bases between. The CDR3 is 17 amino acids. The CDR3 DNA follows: TGCGCCAGCAGCCAAGTTGGGTGGGTCATAACTAATGAAAAACTGTTTTTT. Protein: CASSQVGWVITNEKLFF.

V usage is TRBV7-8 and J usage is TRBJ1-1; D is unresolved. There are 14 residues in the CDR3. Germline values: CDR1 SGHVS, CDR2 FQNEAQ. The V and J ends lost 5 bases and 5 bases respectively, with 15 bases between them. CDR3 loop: CASSPDGVGTEAFF. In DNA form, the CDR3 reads TGTGCCAGCAGCCCCGACGGGGTAGGGACTGAAGCTTTCTTT. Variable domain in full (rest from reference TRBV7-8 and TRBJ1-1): GAGVSQSPRYKVAKRGQDVALRCDPISGHVSLFWYQQALGQGPEFLTYFQNEAQLDKSGLPSDRFFAERPEGSVSTLKIQRTQQEDSAVYLCASSPDGVGTEAFFGQGTRLTVV.

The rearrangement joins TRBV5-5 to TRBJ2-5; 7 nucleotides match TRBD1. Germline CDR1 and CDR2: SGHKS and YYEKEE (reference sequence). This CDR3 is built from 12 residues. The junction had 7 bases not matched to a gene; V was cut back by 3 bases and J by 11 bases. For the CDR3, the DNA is TGTGCCAGCAGCTCGGGGACAGACCCGCAGTACTTC. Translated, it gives CASSSGTDPQYF.

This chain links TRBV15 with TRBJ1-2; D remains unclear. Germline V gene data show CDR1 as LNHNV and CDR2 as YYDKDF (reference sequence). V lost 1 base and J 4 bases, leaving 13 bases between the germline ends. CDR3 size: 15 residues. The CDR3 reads CATSRVPTAGYGYTF. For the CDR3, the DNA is TGTGCCACCAGCAGAGTTCCCACAGCCGGCTATGGCTACACCTTC.

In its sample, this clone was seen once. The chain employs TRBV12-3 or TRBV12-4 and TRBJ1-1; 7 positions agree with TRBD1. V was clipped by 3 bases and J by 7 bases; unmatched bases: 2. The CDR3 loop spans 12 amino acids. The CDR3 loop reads CASSLGTVEAFF. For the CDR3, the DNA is TGTGCCAGCAGTTTGGGGACAGTTGAAGCTTTCTTT.

The CDR3 spells CATRKVGTGKSEAFF. In DNA, the CDR3 is TGTGCCACCCGAAAAGTCGGGACAGGGAAATCTGAAGCTTTCTTT. V and J are TRBV24-1 and TRBJ1-1; TRBD1 agrees at 9 bases. The CDR3 is made up of 15 amino acids. Per germline, CDR1 KGHDR and CDR2 SFDVKD. V trimming: 9 bases; J trimming: 6 bases; junction bases outside the gene matches: 13.

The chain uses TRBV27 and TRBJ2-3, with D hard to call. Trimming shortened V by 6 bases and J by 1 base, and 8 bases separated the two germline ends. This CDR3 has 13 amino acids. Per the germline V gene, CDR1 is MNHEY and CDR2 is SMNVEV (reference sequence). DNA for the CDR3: TGTGCCAGCAGGCAAACGGGCACAGATACGCAGTATTTT. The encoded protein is CASRQTGTDTQYF.